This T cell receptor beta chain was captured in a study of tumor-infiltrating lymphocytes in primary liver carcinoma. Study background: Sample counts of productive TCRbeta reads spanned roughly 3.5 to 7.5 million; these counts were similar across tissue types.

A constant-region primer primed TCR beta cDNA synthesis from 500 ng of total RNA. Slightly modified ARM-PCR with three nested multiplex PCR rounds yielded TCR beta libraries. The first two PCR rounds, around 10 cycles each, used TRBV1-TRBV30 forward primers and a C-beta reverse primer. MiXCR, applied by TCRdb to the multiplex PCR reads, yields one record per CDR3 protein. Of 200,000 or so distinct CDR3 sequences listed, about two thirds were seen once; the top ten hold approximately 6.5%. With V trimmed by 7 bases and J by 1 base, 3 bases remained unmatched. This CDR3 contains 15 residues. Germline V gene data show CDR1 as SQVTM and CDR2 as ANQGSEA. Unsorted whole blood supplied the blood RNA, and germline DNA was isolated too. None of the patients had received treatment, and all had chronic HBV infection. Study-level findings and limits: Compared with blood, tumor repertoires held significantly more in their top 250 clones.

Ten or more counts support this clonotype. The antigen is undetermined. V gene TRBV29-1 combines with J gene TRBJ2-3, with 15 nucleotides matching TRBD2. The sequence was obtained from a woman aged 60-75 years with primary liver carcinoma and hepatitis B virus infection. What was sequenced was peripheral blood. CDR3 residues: CSAWTSGRGTDTQYF. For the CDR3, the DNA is TGCAGCGCCTGGACTAGCGGGAGGGGCACAGATACGCAGTATTTT.